This is a list of T cell receptor beta chains from one sample in a study of blood T cell repertoires in COVID-19. Sequencing used immunoSEQ multiplex PCR; TCRdb keeps in-frame clones, though not all of them. This table has approximately 180,000 clones, more than 75% appearing once. Source material: PBMCs or T cells enriched from blood (not recorded which). The receptors come from a woman aged 45-60 years with acute COVID-19. Both conserved end residues are part of each CDR3. Each record gives: J gene, clone size, D gene, CDR3 length, V gene, CDR3 DNA, CDR3 protein. A D gene is named only where the DNA matches it firmly. Clone sizes are given selectively: once, few, many, or a class where the clone is expanded.

j_gene: TRBJ2-3; abundance: -; d_gene: -; len: 13; v_gene: TRBV10-1; CDR3nt: TGCGCCAGCAGTCCCAGGGACAAGGTTACGCAGTATTTT; CDR3aa: CASSPRDKVTQYF
j_gene: TRBJ1-2; abundance: -; d_gene: TRBD1; len: 16; v_gene: TRBV6-1; CDR3nt: TGTGCCAGCAGTGACTATAACCGGGACAGGAGCTATGGCTACACCTTC; CDR3aa: CASSDYNRDRSYGYTF
j_gene: TRBJ2-3; abundance: once; d_gene: TRBD2; len: 15; v_gene: TRBV19; CDR3nt: TGTGCCAGTCGCCCGGGACTAGGTGTAACAGATACGCAGTATTTT; CDR3aa: CASRPGLGVTDTQYF
j_gene: TRBJ1-5; abundance: -; d_gene: TRBD1; len: 13; v_gene: TRBV28; CDR3nt: TGTGCCAGCAAGACAGGGAACAATCAGCCCCAGCATTTT; CDR3aa: CASKTGNNQPQHF
j_gene: TRBJ1-6; abundance: -; d_gene: -; len: 13; v_gene: TRBV4-1; CDR3nt: TGCGCCAGCAGCCAAGCGTTAAATTCACCCCTCCACTTT; CDR3aa: CASSQALNSPLHF
j_gene: TRBJ1-1; abundance: -; d_gene: TRBD1; len: 13; v_gene: TRBV19; CDR3nt: TGTGCCAGTATAGGACAGGGTATCACTGAAGCTTTCTTT; CDR3aa: CASIGQGITEAFF
j_gene: TRBJ2-1; abundance: -; d_gene: -; len: 14; v_gene: TRBV28; CDR3nt: TGTGCCAGCTCGGCTAGCGCGGCCTACAATGAGCAGTTCTTC; CDR3aa: CASSASAAYNEQFF
j_gene: TRBJ2-1; abundance: -; d_gene: TRBD2; len: 18; v_gene: TRBV7-9; CDR3nt: TGTGCCAGCAGCTTACCGACGACGGGACTAGCGGGTTTAAATGAGCAGTTCTTC; CDR3aa: CASSLPTTGLAGLNEQFF
j_gene: TRBJ1-2; abundance: few; d_gene: TRBD1; len: 13; v_gene: TRBV18; CDR3nt: TGTGCCAGCTCGGTAGGGACAGGGGACGGCTACACCTTC; CDR3aa: CASSVGTGDGYTF
j_gene: TRBJ1-3; abundance: few; d_gene: TRBD1; len: 18; v_gene: TRBV5-1; CDR3nt: TGCGCCAGCAGCGTGACAGGGGTCAACCCTGGGTCTGGAAACACCATATATTTT; CDR3aa: CASSVTGVNPGSGNTIYF
j_gene: TRBJ1-1; abundance: -; d_gene: -; len: 14; v_gene: TRBV4-1; CDR3nt: TGCGCCAGCAGCCAAGACCCCCAGAACACTGAAGCTTTCTTT; CDR3aa: CASSQDPQNTEAFF
j_gene: TRBJ2-1; abundance: -; d_gene: TRBD2; len: 14; v_gene: TRBV5-1; CDR3nt: TGCGCCAGCAGCCTGGGGGACTACTACAATGAGCAGTTCTTC; CDR3aa: CASSLGDYYNEQFF
j_gene: TRBJ1-5; abundance: -; d_gene: -; len: 15; v_gene: TRBV19; CDR3nt: TGTGCCAGTAGTGTCCGGGACGGGGGTACTCAGCCCCAGCATTTT; CDR3aa: CASSVRDGGTQPQHF
j_gene: TRBJ1-2; abundance: -; d_gene: TRBD1; len: 18; v_gene: TRBV6-1; CDR3nt: TGTGCCAGCAGTGAAAACCCCGGAGGGGACAGCTCTAACTATGGCTACACCTTC; CDR3aa: CASSENPGGDSSNYGYTF
j_gene: TRBJ1-6; abundance: -; d_gene: TRBD1; len: 17; v_gene: TRBV28; CDR3nt: TGTGCCAGCAGTTTATTCGCGACAGGGGTTTATAATTCACCCCTCCACTTT; CDR3aa: CASSLFATGVYNSPLHF
j_gene: TRBJ1-6; abundance: -; d_gene: TRBD1; len: 13; v_gene: TRBV2; CDR3nt: TGTGCCAGCAGACGGACAGGGAATTCACCCCTCCACTTT; CDR3aa: CASRRTGNSPLHF
j_gene: TRBJ1-2; abundance: -; d_gene: -; len: 16; v_gene: TRBV27; CDR3nt: TGTGCCAGCAGTTTCGATCCGACTGACGAGCGCTATGGCTACACCTTC; CDR3aa: CASSFDPTDERYGYTF
j_gene: TRBJ2-1; abundance: -; d_gene: -; len: 14; v_gene: TRBV6-2/TRBV6-3; CDR3nt: TGTGCCAGCAGTTACCTTGCTAGCCGCGATGAGCAGTTCTTC; CDR3aa: CASSYLASRDEQFF
j_gene: TRBJ1-2; abundance: few; d_gene: TRBD1; len: 16; v_gene: TRBV2; CDR3nt: TGTGCCAGCAGCCCCGCGGGACAGGGGGGAGACTATGGCTACACCTTC; CDR3aa: CASSPAGQGGDYGYTF
j_gene: TRBJ2-1; abundance: -; d_gene: TRBD2; len: 14; v_gene: TRBV6-5; CDR3nt: TGTGCCAGCAGCTTAGCGGGGGGCTACACTGAGCAGTTCTTC; CDR3aa: CASSLAGGYTEQFF
j_gene: TRBJ2-1; abundance: -; d_gene: -; len: 15; v_gene: TRBV28; CDR3nt: TGTGCCAGCAGTAGACACTCGTCCTCCTACAATGAGCAGTTCTTC; CDR3aa: CASSRHSSSYNEQFF
j_gene: TRBJ1-4; abundance: -; d_gene: -; len: 14; v_gene: TRBV7-2; CDR3nt: TGTGCCAGCAGCTTAGCGGGGGGAAGTGAAAAACTGTTTTTT; CDR3aa: CASSLAGGSEKLFF
j_gene: TRBJ1-1; abundance: -; d_gene: -; len: 13; v_gene: TRBV12-3/TRBV12-4; CDR3nt: TGTGCCAGCAGTTTGGGACTTAACACTGAAGCTTTCTTT; CDR3aa: CASSLGLNTEAFF
j_gene: TRBJ1-5; abundance: -; d_gene: -; len: 12; v_gene: TRBV28; CDR3nt: TGTGCCAGCAGTTTACTAAATCAGCCCCAGCATTTT; CDR3aa: CASSLLNQPQHF
j_gene: TRBJ2-1; abundance: -; d_gene: -; len: 13; v_gene: TRBV2; CDR3nt: TGTGCCAGCCTGACTAGAACATACAATGAGCAGTTCTTC; CDR3aa: CASLTRTYNEQFF
j_gene: TRBJ1-4; abundance: -; d_gene: TRBD1; len: 15; v_gene: TRBV5-1; CDR3nt: TGCGCCAGCAGCTTGGGGGACAGGGGGTATGAAAAACTGTTTTTT; CDR3aa: CASSLGDRGYEKLFF
j_gene: TRBJ2-1; abundance: -; d_gene: TRBD1; len: 16; v_gene: TRBV18; CDR3nt: TGTGCCAGCTCACCGATTGGACAGGGGACTGGGAATGAGCAGTTCTTC; CDR3aa: CASSPIGQGTGNEQFF
j_gene: TRBJ1-4; abundance: -; d_gene: TRBD1; len: 14; v_gene: TRBV6-5; CDR3nt: TGTGCCAGCAGACAGGGGTCAGCTAATGAAAAACTGTTTTTT; CDR3aa: CASRQGSANEKLFF
j_gene: TRBJ1-1; abundance: -; d_gene: TRBD1; len: 16; v_gene: TRBV27; CDR3nt: TGTGCCAGCAGTCCCCACGGACAGGCCGGGGACACTGAAGCTTTCTTT; CDR3aa: CASSPHGQAGDTEAFF
j_gene: TRBJ1-1; abundance: -; d_gene: -; len: 15; v_gene: TRBV11-2; CDR3nt: TGTGCCAGCAGCTTAGCCCGACAACTCAGCACTGAAGCTTTCTTT; CDR3aa: CASSLARQLSTEAFF
j_gene: TRBJ1-4; abundance: -; d_gene: TRBD1; len: 18; v_gene: TRBV5-1; CDR3nt: TGCGCCAGCAGCCGCTCGCCTCTGGGACAGGGAGTAACTGAAAAACTGTTTTTT; CDR3aa: CASSRSPLGQGVTEKLFF
j_gene: TRBJ1-2; abundance: many; d_gene: TRBD1; len: 15; v_gene: TRBV5-1; CDR3nt: TGCGCCAGCAGCTTGGGGACAGGGTTTCTCGGTGGCTACACCTTC; CDR3aa: CASSLGTGFLGGYTF
j_gene: TRBJ1-2; abundance: once; d_gene: -; len: 14; v_gene: TRBV5-6; CDR3nt: TGTGCCAGCAGCACCTTACAGGTGACCTATGGCTACACCTTC; CDR3aa: CASSTLQVTYGYTF
j_gene: TRBJ2-1; abundance: -; d_gene: TRBD2; len: 16; v_gene: TRBV27; CDR3nt: TGTGCCAGCAGTCCCCCGGCGGGGGGATTCGCCAATGAGCAGTTCTTC; CDR3aa: CASSPPAGGFANEQFF
j_gene: TRBJ1-1; abundance: -; d_gene: -; len: 15; v_gene: TRBV2; CDR3nt: TGTGCCAGCAGTGAATTAGGACAGTTGAACACTGAAGCTTTCTTT; CDR3aa: CASSELGQLNTEAFF
j_gene: TRBJ1-6; abundance: -; d_gene: -; len: 15; v_gene: TRBV28; CDR3nt: TGTGCCAGCGTATCAGGGGATGCAAACCTATCACCCCTCCACTTT; CDR3aa: CASVSGDANLSPLHF
j_gene: TRBJ1-3; abundance: -; d_gene: -; len: 15; v_gene: TRBV5-1; CDR3nt: TGCGCCAGCAGCCCTTATGGGACTGCTGGAAACACCATATATTTT; CDR3aa: CASSPYGTAGNTIYF
j_gene: TRBJ1-6; abundance: -; d_gene: -; len: 13; v_gene: TRBV10-1; CDR3nt: TGCGCCAGCAGTCCAGGACAGATTTCACCCCTCCACTTT; CDR3aa: CASSPGQISPLHF
j_gene: TRBJ2-1; abundance: once; d_gene: TRBD2; len: 16; v_gene: TRBV19; CDR3nt: TGTGCCAGTAGTATCTCCGGGACTAGCGGAAACAATGAGCAGTTCTTC; CDR3aa: CASSISGTSGNNEQFF
j_gene: TRBJ1-2; abundance: few; d_gene: TRBD1; len: 13; v_gene: TRBV5-5; CDR3nt: TGTGCCAGCAGCGTCTGGACAGGGGACGGCTACACCTTC; CDR3aa: CASSVWTGDGYTF
j_gene: TRBJ2-2; abundance: -; d_gene: -; len: 15; v_gene: TRBV7-2; CDR3nt: TGTGCCAGCACCCAAACGAATCGGGACACCGGGGAGCTGTTTTTT; CDR3aa: CASTQTNRDTGELFF
j_gene: TRBJ1-2; abundance: -; d_gene: -; len: 12; v_gene: TRBV24-1; CDR3nt: TGTGCCGCAGGGGAGGGACTCTATGGCTACACCTTC; CDR3aa: CAAGEGLYGYTF